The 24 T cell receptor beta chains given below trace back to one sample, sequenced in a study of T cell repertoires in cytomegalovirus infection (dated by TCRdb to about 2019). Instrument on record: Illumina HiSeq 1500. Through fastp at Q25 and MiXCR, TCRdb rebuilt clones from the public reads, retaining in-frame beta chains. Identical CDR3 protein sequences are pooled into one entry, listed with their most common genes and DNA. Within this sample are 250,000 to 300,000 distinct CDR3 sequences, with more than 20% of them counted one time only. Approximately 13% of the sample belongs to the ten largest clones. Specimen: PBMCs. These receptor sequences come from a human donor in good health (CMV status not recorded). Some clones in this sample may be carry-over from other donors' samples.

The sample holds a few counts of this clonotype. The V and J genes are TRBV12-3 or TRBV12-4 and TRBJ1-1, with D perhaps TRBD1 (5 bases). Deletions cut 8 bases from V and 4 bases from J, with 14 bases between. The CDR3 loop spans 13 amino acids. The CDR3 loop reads CASLGAGGTEAFF. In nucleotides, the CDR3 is TGTGCCAGCCTGGGCGCTGGGGGCACTGAAGCTTTCTTT.

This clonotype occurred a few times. CDR3 coding DNA: TGTGCCAGCAGTCGACAGGCACCAGACTCTGGAAACACCATATATTTT. As protein: CASSRQAPDSGNTIYF. The chain uses TRBV6-1 and TRBJ1-3; a possible D gene is TRBD1 (6 bases). Germline V lookup: CDR1 MNHNS, CDR2 SASEGT. Deletions cut 5 bases from V and 0 bases from J, with 14 bases between. This CDR3 is built from 16 residues.

This chain's CDR3 is CASSLRAGPSYNEQFF. The CDR3 DNA reads as TGTGCCAGCAGTTTAAGGGCGGGCCCCTCCTACAATGAGCAGTTCTTC. The chain employs TRBV12-3 or TRBV12-4 and TRBJ2-1; D possibly corresponds to TRBD2 (5 bases). This CDR3 comprises 16 residues. V lost 2 bases and J 0 bases, leaving 11 bases between the germline ends.

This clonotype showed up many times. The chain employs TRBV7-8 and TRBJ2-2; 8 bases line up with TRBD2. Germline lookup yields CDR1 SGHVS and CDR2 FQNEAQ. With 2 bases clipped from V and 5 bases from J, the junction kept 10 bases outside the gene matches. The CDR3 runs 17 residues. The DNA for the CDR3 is TGTGCCAGCAGCTTAATCCCCCCGGCTAGCGGGACCGGGGAGCTGTTTTTT. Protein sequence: CASSLIPPASGTGELFF. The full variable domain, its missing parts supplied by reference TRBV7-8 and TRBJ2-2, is GAGVSQSPRYKVAKRGQDVALRCDPISGHVSLFWYQQALGQGPEFLTYFQNEAQLDKSGLPSDRFFAERPEGSVSTLKIQRTQQEDSAVYLCASSLIPPASGTGELFFGEGSRLTVL.

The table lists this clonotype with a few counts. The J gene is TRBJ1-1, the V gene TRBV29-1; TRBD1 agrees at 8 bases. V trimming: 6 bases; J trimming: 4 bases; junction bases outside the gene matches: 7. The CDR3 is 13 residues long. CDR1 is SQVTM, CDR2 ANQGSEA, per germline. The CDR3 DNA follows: TGCAGCGTCTTCCGGCAGGGGGCCACTGAAGCTTTCTTT. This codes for CSVFRQGATEAFF.

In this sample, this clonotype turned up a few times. The chain's CDR3 is CASSLKDFRGLFF. The CDR3 nucleotides are TGTGCCAGCAGTTTAAAGGACTTTAGAGGTCTGTTTTTT. The chain carries TRBV12-3 or TRBV12-4 and TRBJ1-4; unclear D gene. V was shortened by 2 bases and J by 14 bases, with 15 bases between the two germline ends. This CDR3 comprises 13 residues.

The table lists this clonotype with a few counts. CDR3 nucleotide sequence: TGTGCCAGCAGTTACAAAGGGGCGGCCCAGCATTTT. This translates into CASSYKGAAQHF. This rearrangement joins TRBV6-2 or TRBV6-3 to TRBJ1-5, with TRBD1 as a possible D gene (5 bases). CDR3 length: 12 amino acids. Germline V CDR1 and CDR2: MNHEY, SVGEGT. The germline V and J ends were trimmed by 2 bases and 11 bases, with 10 bases remaining between them.

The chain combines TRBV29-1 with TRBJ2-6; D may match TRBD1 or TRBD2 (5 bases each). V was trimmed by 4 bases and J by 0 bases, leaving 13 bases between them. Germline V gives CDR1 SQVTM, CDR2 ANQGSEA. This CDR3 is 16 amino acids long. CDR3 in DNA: TGCAGCGTTGTGGTCAGGGACCACTCTGGGGCCAACGTCCTGACTTTC. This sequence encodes CSVVVRDHSGANVLTF.

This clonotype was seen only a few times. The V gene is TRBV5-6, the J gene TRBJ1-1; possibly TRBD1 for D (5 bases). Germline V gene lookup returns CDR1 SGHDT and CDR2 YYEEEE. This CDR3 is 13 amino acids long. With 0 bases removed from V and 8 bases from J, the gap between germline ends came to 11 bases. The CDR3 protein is CASSLEPGREAFF. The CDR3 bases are TGTGCCAGCAGCTTGGAGCCGGGGCGGGAAGCTTTCTTT.

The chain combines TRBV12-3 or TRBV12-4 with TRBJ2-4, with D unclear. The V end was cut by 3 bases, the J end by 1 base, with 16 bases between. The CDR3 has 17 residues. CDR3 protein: CASSFVLGFKAKNIQYF. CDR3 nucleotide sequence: TGTGCCAGCAGTTTTGTTTTGGGTTTTAAGGCCAAAAACATTCAGTACTTC.

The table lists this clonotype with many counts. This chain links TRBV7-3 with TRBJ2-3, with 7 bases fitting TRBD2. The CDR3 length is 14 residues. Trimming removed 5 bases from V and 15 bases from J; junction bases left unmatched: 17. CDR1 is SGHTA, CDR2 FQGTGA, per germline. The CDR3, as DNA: TGTGCCAGCAGCCCAAATGCCGCAGCGGGGTTCGTTTATTTT. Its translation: CASSPNAAAGFVYF.

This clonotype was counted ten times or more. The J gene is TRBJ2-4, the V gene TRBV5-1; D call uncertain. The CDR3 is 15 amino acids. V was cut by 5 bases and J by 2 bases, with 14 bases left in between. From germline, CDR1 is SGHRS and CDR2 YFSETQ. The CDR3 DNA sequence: TGCGCCAGCAGACCTCCGTACGGACCCAAAAACATTCAGTACTTC. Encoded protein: CASRPPYGPKNIQYF. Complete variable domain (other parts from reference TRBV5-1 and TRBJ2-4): KAGVTQTPRYLIKTRGQQVTLSCSPISGHRSVSWYQQTPGQGLQFLFEYFSETQRNKGNFPGRFSGRQFSNSRSEMNVSTLELGDSALYLCASRPPYGPKNIQYFGAGTRLSVL.

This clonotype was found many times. The CDR3 loop reads CASSPRGGLSGANVLTF. For the CDR3, the DNA is TGTGCCAGCAGCCCACGCGGGGGGCTCTCTGGGGCCAACGTCCTGACTTTC. The genes are TRBV7-9 and TRBJ2-6; 8 bases agree with TRBD2. With V trimmed by 5 bases and J by 0 bases, 6 bases remained unmatched. Per germline, CDR1 SEHNR and CDR2 FQNEAQ (reference sequence). The CDR3 is 17 amino acids. Full variable domain (outside the CDR3, taken from reference TRBV7-9 and TRBJ2-6): DTGVSQNPRHKITKRGQNVTFRCDPISEHNRLYWYRQTLGQGPEFLTYFQNEAQLEKSRLLSDRFSAERPKGSFSTLEIQRTEQGDSAMYLCASSPRGGLSGANVLTFGAGSRLTVL.

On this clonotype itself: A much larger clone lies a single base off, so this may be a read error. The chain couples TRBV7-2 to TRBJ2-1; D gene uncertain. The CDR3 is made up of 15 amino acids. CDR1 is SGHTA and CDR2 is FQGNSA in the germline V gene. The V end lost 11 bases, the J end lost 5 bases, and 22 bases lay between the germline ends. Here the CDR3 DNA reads TGTGCCCCCGTTCTCTTCAGCGCATCCGACAATGAGCAGTTCTTC. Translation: CAPVLFSASDNEQFF.

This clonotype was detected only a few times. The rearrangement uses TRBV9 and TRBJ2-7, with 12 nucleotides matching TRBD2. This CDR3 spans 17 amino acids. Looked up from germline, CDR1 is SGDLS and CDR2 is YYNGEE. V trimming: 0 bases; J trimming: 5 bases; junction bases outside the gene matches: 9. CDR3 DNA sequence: TGTGCCAGCAGCGTAGCTCCGACTAGCGGGAGCGGTAACGAGCAGTACTTC. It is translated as CASSVAPTSGSGNEQYF.

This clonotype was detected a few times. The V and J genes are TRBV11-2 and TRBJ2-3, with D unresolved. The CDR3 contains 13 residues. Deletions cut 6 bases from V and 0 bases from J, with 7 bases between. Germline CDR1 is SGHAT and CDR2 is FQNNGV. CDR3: CASREVSTDTQYF. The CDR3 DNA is TGTGCCAGCAGAGAAGTTAGCACAGATACGCAGTATTTT.

The CDR3 DNA reads TGTGCCAGCAGCCGCGGGAGGATGGGCGGGGAGCTGTTTTTT. Its translation is CASSRGRMGGELFF. V is TRBV7-8 and J is TRBJ2-2, with TRBD2 matching over 8 bases. This CDR3 is 14 amino acids long. V lost 5 bases to trimming and J lost 7 bases; unmatched junction nucleotides: 6. Germline values: CDR1 SGHVS, CDR2 FQNEAQ.

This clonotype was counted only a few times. DNA for the CDR3: TGTGCCAGCAGTTCCTCAAAAGACAGGGAAGGCGGCACAGATACGCAGTATTTT. Its translation: CASSSSKDREGGTDTQYF. The chain couples TRBV28 to TRBJ2-3, with 7 bases matching TRBD1. Germline trimming cut 4 bases from V and 1 base from J; bases unmatched to any gene: 14. The length of the CDR3 is 18 residues. CDR1 and CDR2 (germline): MDHEN, SYDVKM.

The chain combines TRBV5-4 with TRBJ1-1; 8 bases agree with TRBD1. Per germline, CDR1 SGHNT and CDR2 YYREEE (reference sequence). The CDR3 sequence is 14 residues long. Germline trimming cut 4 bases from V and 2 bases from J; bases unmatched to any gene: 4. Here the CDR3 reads CASSITGGNTEAFF. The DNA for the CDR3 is TGTGCCAGCAGCATCACAGGGGGAAACACTGAAGCTTTCTTT.

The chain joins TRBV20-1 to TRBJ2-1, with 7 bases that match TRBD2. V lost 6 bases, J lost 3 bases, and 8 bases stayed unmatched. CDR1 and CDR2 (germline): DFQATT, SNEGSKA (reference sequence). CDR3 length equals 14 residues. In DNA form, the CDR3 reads TGCAGTGCGCCGACTAGCCTGGGCTACAATGAGCAGTTCTTC. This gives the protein CSAPTSLGYNEQFF.

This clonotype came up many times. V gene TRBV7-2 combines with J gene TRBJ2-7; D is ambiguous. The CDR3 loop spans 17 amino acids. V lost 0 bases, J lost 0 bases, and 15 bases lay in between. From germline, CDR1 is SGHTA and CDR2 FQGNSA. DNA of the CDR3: TGTGCCAGCAGCTTAGCCCAAATTGGCCGAAGCTCCTACGAGCAGTACTTC. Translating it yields CASSLAQIGRSSYEQYF.

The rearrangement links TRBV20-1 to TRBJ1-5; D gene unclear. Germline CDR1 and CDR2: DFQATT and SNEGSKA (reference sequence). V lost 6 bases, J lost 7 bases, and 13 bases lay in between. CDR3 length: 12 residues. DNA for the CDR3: TGCAGTGCCGGGAGCCAGTGGCAGCCCCAGCATTTT. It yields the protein CSAGSQWQPQHF.

The CDR3 DNA reads TGTGCCAGCAGTTCCCCAGGACAGGGAAGGTCACCCCTCCACTTT. It yields the protein CASSSPGQGRSPLHF. J is TRBJ1-6 and V is TRBV28; TRBD1 matches 8 bases. The V gene's germline CDR1 is MDHEN and CDR2 SYDVKM. The CDR3 sequence is 15 residues long. Unmatched junction bases numbered 9, after V lost 4 bases and J lost 10 bases.

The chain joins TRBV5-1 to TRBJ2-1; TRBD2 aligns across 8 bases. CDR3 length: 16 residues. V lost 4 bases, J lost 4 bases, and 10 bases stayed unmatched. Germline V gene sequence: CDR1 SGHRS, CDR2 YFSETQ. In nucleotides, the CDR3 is TGCGCCAGCAGCCCTGGGGGTAGCGGGGCTTACAATGAGCAGTTCTTC. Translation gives CASSPGGSGAYNEQFF.